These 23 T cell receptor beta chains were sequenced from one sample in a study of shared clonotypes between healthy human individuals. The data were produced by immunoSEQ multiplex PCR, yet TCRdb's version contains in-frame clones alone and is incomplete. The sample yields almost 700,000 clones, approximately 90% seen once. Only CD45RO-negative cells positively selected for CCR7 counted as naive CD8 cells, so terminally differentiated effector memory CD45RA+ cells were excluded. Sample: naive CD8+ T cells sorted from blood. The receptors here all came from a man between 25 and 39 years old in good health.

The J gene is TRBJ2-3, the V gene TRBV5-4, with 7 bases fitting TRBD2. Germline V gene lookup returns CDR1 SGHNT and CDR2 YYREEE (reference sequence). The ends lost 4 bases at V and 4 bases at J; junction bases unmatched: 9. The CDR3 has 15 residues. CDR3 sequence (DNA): TGTGCCAGCAGCCCTCGGACTAGTCTGCCAGATACGCAGTATTTT. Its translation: CASSPRTSLPDTQYF.

CDR3 nucleotides: TGTGCCAGCAGCCTGGGGGGCGGGAAGCAGTTCTTC. It specifies CASSLGGGKQFF. J is TRBJ2-1 and V is TRBV11-3; possibly TRBD1 or TRBD2 for D (6 bases each). V was clipped by 5 bases and J by 11 bases, with 13 bases between them. From germline, CDR1 is SGHNT and CDR2 YENEEA. This CDR3 spans 12 amino acids.

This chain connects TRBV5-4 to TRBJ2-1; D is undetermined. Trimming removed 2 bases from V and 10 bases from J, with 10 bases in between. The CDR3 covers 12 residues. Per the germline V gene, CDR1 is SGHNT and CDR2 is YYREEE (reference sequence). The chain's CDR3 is CASSLVSTEQFF. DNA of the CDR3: TGTGCCAGCAGCTTAGTTTCGACAGAGCAGTTCTTC.

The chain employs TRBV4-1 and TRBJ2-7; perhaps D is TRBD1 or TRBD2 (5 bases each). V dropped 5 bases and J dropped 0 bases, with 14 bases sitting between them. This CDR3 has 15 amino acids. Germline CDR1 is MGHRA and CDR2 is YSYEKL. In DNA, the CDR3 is TGCGCCAGCAGCGCTCCCGGGACGGGCTCCTACGAGCAGTACTTC. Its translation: CASSAPGTGSYEQYF.

The CDR3 DNA reads as TGTGCCAGCAGCTTAGAGTCGGGAGGAAGGGATGAGCAGTTCTTC. Protein product: CASSLESGGRDEQFF. This chain joins TRBV11-3 and TRBJ2-1, with 7 bases fitting TRBD2. The CDR3 length is 15 residues. Germline assignment: CDR1 SGHNT and CDR2 YENEEA. Unmatched junction bases numbered 7, after V lost 0 bases and J lost 8 bases.

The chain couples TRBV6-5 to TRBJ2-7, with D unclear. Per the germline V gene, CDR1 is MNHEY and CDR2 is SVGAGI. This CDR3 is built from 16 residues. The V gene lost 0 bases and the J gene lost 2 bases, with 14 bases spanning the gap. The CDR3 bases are TGTGCCAGCAGTTACTCCTCTTATGGCAGAACCTACGAGCAGTACTTC. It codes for CASSYSSYGRTYEQYF.

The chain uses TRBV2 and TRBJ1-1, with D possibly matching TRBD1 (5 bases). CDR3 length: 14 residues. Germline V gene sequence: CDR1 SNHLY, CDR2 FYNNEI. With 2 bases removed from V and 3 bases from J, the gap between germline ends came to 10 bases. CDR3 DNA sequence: TGTGCCAGCAGTGAATGGGACCCTGACACTGAAGCTTTCTTT. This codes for CASSEWDPDTEAFF.

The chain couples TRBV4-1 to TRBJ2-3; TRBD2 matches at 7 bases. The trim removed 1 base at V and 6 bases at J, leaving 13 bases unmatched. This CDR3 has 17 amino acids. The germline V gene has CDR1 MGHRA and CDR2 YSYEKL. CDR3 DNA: TGCGCCAGCAGCCAAGCACCACCGGGACTACCGGAGGATACGCAGTATTTT. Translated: CASSQAPPGLPEDTQYF.

CDR3 sequence (DNA): TGCGCCAGCAGCCAAAGTCCCGGGACAGGGTACGAGCAGTACTTC. Residues: CASSQSPGTGYEQYF. The chain is built from TRBV4-1 and TRBJ2-7; 9 bases are shared with TRBD1. The CDR3 has 15 residues. Germline CDR1 MGHRA, CDR2 YSYEKL. Trimming removed 2 bases from V and 4 bases from J; junction bases left unmatched: 6.

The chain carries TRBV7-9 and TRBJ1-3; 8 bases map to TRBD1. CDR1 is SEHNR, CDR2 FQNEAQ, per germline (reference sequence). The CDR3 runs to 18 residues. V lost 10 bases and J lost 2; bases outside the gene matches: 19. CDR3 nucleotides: TGTGCCAATTCCACCCCTGCGACAGGGGACTATCCTGGAAACACCATATATTTT. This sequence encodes CANSTPATGDYPGNTIYF. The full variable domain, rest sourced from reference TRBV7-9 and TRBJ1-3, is DTGVSQNPRHKITKRGQNVTFRCDPISEHNRLYWYRQTLGQGPEFLTYFQNEAQLEKSRLLSDRFSAERPKGSFSTLEIQRTEQGDSAMYLCANSTPATGDYPGNTIYFGEGSWLTVV.

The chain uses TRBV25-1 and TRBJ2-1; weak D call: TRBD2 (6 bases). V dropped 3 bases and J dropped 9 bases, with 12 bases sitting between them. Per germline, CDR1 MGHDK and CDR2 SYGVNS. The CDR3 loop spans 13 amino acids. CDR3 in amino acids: CASSDSVGLEQFF. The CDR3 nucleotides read TGTGCCAGCAGTGACTCAGTGGGACTTGAGCAGTTCTTC.

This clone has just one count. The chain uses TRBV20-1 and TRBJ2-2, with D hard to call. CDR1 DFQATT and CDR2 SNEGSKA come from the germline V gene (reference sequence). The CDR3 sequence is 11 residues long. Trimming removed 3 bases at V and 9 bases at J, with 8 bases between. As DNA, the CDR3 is TGCAGTGCTAGGTACAGTCGGGAGCTGTTTTTT. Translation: CSARYSRELFF.

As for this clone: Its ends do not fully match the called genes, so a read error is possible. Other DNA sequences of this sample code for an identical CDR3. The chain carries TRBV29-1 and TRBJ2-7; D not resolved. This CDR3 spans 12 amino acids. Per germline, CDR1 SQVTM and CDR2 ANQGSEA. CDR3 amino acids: CSVAGQNYEQYF. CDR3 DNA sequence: TGCAGCGTTGCTGGCCAGAACTACGAGCAGTATTTC.

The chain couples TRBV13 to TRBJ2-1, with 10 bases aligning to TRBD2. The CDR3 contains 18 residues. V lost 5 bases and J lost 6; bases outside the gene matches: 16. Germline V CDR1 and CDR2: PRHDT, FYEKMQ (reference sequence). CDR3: CASSPEAITSGVPNEQFF. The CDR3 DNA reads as TGTGCCAGCAGCCCAGAAGCGATTACTAGCGGGGTTCCCAATGAGCAGTTCTTC.

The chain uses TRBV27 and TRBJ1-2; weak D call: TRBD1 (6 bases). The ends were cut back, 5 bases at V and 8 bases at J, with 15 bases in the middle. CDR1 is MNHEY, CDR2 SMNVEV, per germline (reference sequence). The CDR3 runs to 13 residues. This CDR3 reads CASSQGGPWGYTF. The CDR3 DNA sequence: TGTGCCAGCAGTCAAGGGGGGCCATGGGGCTACACCTTC.

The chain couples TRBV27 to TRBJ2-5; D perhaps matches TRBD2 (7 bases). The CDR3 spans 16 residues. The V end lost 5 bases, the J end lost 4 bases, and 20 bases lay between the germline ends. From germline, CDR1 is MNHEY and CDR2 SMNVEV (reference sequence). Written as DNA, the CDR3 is TGTGCCAGCAGTCCCGGGGGCGAGGGGAGGGGAGAGACCCAGTACTTC. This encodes CASSPGGEGRGETQYF.

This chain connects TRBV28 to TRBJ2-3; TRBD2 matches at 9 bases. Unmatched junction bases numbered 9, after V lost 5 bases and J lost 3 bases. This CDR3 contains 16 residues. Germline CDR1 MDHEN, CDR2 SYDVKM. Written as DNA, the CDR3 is TGTGCCAGCAGTAGGGATAGCGGGAGTTTGACAGATACGCAGTATTTT. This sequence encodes CASSRDSGSLTDTQYF.

In DNA, the CDR3 is TGTGCCAGCAGCTTAGAAGCGGGAATTAACGAGCAGTACTTC. Translated, it gives CASSLEAGINEQYF. The chain links TRBV7-9 to TRBJ2-7, with 7 positions matching TRBD2. The CDR3 is 14 residues long. After removal of 1 base from V and 5 bases from J, the junction contained 5 bases not matched to a gene. The germline V gene encodes CDR1 SEHNR and CDR2 FQNEAQ (reference sequence).

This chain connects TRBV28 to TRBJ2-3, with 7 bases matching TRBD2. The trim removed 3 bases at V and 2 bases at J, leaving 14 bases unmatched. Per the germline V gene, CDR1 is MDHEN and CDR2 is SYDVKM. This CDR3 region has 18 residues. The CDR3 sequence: CASSFGALADLDTDTQYF. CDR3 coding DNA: TGTGCCAGCAGTTTTGGGGCTCTAGCGGATCTTGACACAGATACGCAGTATTTT. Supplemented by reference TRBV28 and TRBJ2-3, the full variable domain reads DVKVTQSSRYLVKRTGEKVFLECVQDMDHENMFWYRQDPGLGLRLIYFSYDVKMKEKGDIPEGYSVSREKKERFSLILESASTNQTSMYLCASSFGALADLDTDTQYFGPGTRLTVL.

The CDR3 here is CASSLRIPGLAGAVQETQYF. DNA for the CDR3: TGTGCCAGCAGTCTACGAATTCCGGGACTAGCGGGAGCTGTGCAAGAGACCCAGTACTTC. This chain uses TRBV27 with TRBJ2-5; 14 bases align to TRBD2. Germline V gene lookup returns CDR1 MNHEY and CDR2 SMNVEV (reference sequence). The V segment lost 5 bases and the J segment 2 bases; nucleotides outside the gene matches: 16. The CDR3 consists of 20 residues.

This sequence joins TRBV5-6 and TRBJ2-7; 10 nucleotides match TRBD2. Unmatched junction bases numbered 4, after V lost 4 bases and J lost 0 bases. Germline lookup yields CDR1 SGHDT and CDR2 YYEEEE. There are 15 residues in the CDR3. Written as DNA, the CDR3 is TGTGCCAGCAGCCCAGGACTAGCGGCCTCCTACGAGCAGTACTTC. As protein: CASSPGLAASYEQYF.

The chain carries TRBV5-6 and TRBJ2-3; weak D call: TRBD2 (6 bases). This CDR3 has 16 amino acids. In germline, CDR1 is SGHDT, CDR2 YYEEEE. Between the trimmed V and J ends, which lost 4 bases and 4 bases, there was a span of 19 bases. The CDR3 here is CASSTGGEMFADTQYF. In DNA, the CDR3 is TGTGCCAGCAGCACCGGCGGGGAAATGTTCGCAGATACGCAGTATTTT. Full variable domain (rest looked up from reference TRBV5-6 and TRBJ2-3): DAGVTQSPTHLIKTRGQQVTLRCSPKSGHDTVSWYQQALGQGPQFIFQYYEEEERQRGNFPDRFSGHQFPNYSSELNVNALLLGDSALYLCASSTGGEMFADTQYFGPGTRLTVL.

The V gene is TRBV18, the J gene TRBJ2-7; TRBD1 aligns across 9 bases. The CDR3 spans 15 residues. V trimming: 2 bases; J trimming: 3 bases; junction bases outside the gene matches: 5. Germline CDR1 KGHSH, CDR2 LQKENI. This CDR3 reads CASSPGQGLGYEQYF. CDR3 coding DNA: TGTGCCAGCTCACCAGGACAGGGGTTGGGCTACGAGCAGTACTTC.